These 23 T cell receptor beta chains were sequenced from one sample in a study of T cell changes during pregnancy in multiple sclerosis. Libraries were prepared by immunoSEQ multiplex PCR; TCRdb keeps only in-frame clonotypes and omits some of them. The sample carries almost 95,000 clones, more than 85% recorded once. The sample consisted of peripheral blood, taken in the first trimester of pregnancy. The receptors were gathered from a female donor with multiple sclerosis, enrolled in a pregnancy study.

The chain employs TRBV29-1 and TRBJ1-4; no reliable D call. CDR3 length: 13 residues. Trimming pared 8 bases from V and 4 bases from J, leaving 14 bases between. Looked up from germline, CDR1 is SQVTM and CDR2 is ANQGSEA. CDR3 DNA: TGCAGCTTCCTGCAGGATATTAATGAAAAACTGTTTTTT. This encodes CSFLQDINEKLFF. Drawing the rest from reference TRBV29-1 and TRBJ1-4, the complete variable domain is SAVISQKPSRDICQRGTSLTIQCQVDSQVTMMFWYRQQPGQSLTLIATANQGSEATYESGFVIDKFPISRPNLTFSTLTVSNMSPEDSSIYLCSFLQDINEKLFFGSGTQLSVL.

The CDR3: CASSGQGSYGYTF. CDR3 nucleotides: TGTGCCAGCAGCGGACAGGGGAGCTATGGCTACACCTTC. The chain has TRBV2 and TRBJ1-2, with TRBD1 matching over 9 bases. V was pared by 6 bases and J by 4 bases, with 3 bases of the junction left unmatched. The CDR3 covers 13 residues. Germline loops: CDR1 SNHLY, CDR2 FYNNEI. Complete variable domain (other parts from reference TRBV2 and TRBJ1-2): EPEVTQTPSHQVTQMGQEVILRCVPISNHLYFYWYRQILGQKVEFLVSFYNNEISEKSEIFDDQFSVERPDGSNFTLKIRSTKLEDSAMYFCASSGQGSYGYTFGSGTRLTVV.

The J gene is TRBJ2-7, the V gene TRBV7-8; weak D call: TRBD1 (5 bases). The CDR3 has 14 amino acids. V was trimmed by 3 bases and J by 4 bases, leaving 13 bases between them. The germline gives CDR1 SGHVS, CDR2 FQNEAQ. The CDR3 reads CASSLFQGSYEQYF. Written as DNA, the CDR3 is TGTGCCAGCAGCTTGTTTCAGGGTTCATACGAGCAGTACTTC.

This chain's CDR3 is CSALGTGGKYEQYF. The CDR3 nucleotides read TGCAGCGCCCTGGGGACAGGGGGCAAGTACGAGCAGTACTTC. J is TRBJ2-7 and V is TRBV29-1; 12 nucleotides match TRBD1. The CDR3 totals 14 residues. Germline values: CDR1 SQVTM, CDR2 ANQGSEA. V lost 7 bases, J lost 4 bases, and 8 bases stayed unmatched.

The V call is TRBV19, the J call TRBJ2-7, with D possibly matching TRBD2 (8 bases). The germline V gene encodes CDR1 LNHDA and CDR2 SQIVND (reference sequence). The V end was cut by 9 bases, the J end by 5 bases, with 26 bases between. The CDR3 covers 16 residues. The CDR3 DNA reads as TGTGCCAGCCAGACCTCGGGGGACAGCGGGAGACACGAGCAGTACTTC. Amino acids: CASQTSGDSGRHEQYF.

This clone turned up a few times. CDR3 residues: CASSMIGEAYEQYF. In nucleotides, the CDR3 is TGTGCCAGTAGTATGATAGGGGAAGCCTACGAGCAGTACTTC. The chain couples TRBV19 to TRBJ2-7; a weak D match, TRBD1 (5 bases). CDR3 length: 14 residues. Germline V gene lookup returns CDR1 LNHDA and CDR2 SQIVND (reference sequence). V gave up 3 bases and J gave up 2 bases, with 11 bases separating them. Variable domain in full (rest from reference TRBV19 and TRBJ2-7): DGGITQSPKYLFRKEGQNVTLSCEQNLNHDAMYWYRQDPGQGLRLIYYSQIVNDFQKGDIAEGYSVSREKKESFPLTVTSAQKNPTAFYLCASSMIGEAYEQYFGPGTRLTVT.

The chain combines TRBV11-2 with TRBJ1-1; 7 positions agree with TRBD1. The J segment lost 2 bases and the V segment lost 1 base, leaving 4 bases of the junction unmatched. CDR3 length equals 15 residues. CDR1 is SGHAT and CDR2 is FQNNGV in the germline V gene. The CDR3: CASSLAGTANTEAFF. The CDR3 DNA reads TGTGCCAGCAGCTTAGCCGGGACAGCCAACACTGAAGCTTTCTTT.

The V call is TRBV19, the J call TRBJ2-1; 9 bases fit TRBD1. The ends lost 7 bases at V and 4 bases at J; junction bases unmatched: 8. The CDR3 length is 15 residues. CDR1 is LNHDA, CDR2 SQIVND, per germline (reference sequence). CDR3 protein: CASTVGGTGYNEQFF. The CDR3 region has the DNA TGTGCCAGTACCGTAGGGGGGACAGGGTACAATGAGCAGTTCTTC. Supplemented by reference TRBV19 and TRBJ2-1, the full variable domain reads DGGITQSPKYLFRKEGQNVTLSCEQNLNHDAMYWYRQDPGQGLRLIYYSQIVNDFQKGDIAEGYSVSREKKESFPLTVTSAQKNPTAFYLCASTVGGTGYNEQFFGPGTRLTVL.

J is TRBJ1-5 and V is TRBV7-6, with unresolved D. Trimming cost V 1 base and J 0 bases, with 13 bases left between them. The CDR3 has 17 residues. The germline CDR1 and CDR2 sequences are SGHVS and FNYEAQ. CDR3 sequence: CASSLGAQINSNQPQHF. In DNA form, the CDR3 reads TGTGCCAGCAGCTTAGGGGCACAGATAAATAGCAATCAGCCCCAGCATTTT. Together with reference TRBV7-6 and TRBJ1-5, the CDR3 gives the full variable domain: GAGVSQSPRYKVTKRGQDVALRCDPISGHVSLYWYRQALGQGPEFLTYFNYEAQQDKSGLPNDRFSAERPEGSISTLTIQRTEQRDSAMYRCASSLGAQINSNQPQHFGDGTRLSIL.

This chain connects TRBV15 to TRBJ2-3, with 12 bases aligning to TRBD2. This CDR3 is 15 amino acids long. Trimming removed 1 base from V and 5 bases from J; junction bases left unmatched: 1. From germline, CDR1 is LNHNV and CDR2 YYDKDF (reference sequence). The CDR3 nucleotides read TGTGCCACCAGCAGAGGACTAGCGGGAGAAGATACGCAGTATTTT. Protein: CATSRGLAGEDTQYF.

The chain uses TRBV5-4 and TRBJ1-4; perhaps TRBD1 as D (5 bases). Trimming pared 1 base from V and 5 bases from J, leaving 12 bases between. The V gene's germline CDR1 is SGHNT and CDR2 YYREEE (reference sequence). The CDR3 covers 15 residues. The CDR3 loop is CASSLSAGMNEKLFF. The CDR3 nucleotides are TGTGCCAGCAGCTTGTCGGCAGGGATGAATGAAAAACTGTTTTTT. Filled out from reference TRBV5-4 and TRBJ1-4, the complete variable domain reads ETGVTQSPTHLIKTRGQQVTLRCSSQSGHNTVSWYQQALGQGPQFIFQYYREEENGRGNFPPRFSGLQFPNYSSELNVNALELDDSALYLCASSLSAGMNEKLFFGSGTQLSVL.

In regard to this clone: Other DNA variants within this sample encode the same CDR3. This chain connects TRBV4-1 to TRBJ2-7; tentative D call: TRBD1 (5 bases). V was cut by 1 base and J by 4 bases, with 5 bases left in between. The length of the CDR3 is 12 residues. Germline V lookup: CDR1 MGHRA, CDR2 YSYEKL. CDR3 sequence reads: CASSQAGYEQYF. For the CDR3, the DNA is TGCGCCAGCAGCCAAGCAGGGTACGAGCAGTACTTC.

The chain is built from TRBV2 and TRBJ1-1, with D unclear. The germline V gene encodes CDR1 SNHLY and CDR2 FYNNEI. This CDR3 has 17 residues. V lost 8 bases to trimming and J lost 2 bases, with 24 bases between them. DNA for the CDR3: TGTGCCAGCGGAGTGCGACCAGGATCCGGGAGAAACACTGAAGCTTTCTTT. The encoded protein is CASGVRPGSGRNTEAFF.

The rearrangement links TRBV6-5 to TRBJ2-2; D is undetermined. There are 13 residues in the CDR3. V lost 2 bases and J lost 6, with 7 bases in between. Looked up from germline, CDR1 is MNHEY and CDR2 is SVGAGI. CDR3 DNA sequence: TGTGCCAGCAGTTACGGCCCACCCGGGGAGCTGTTTTTT. Its translation is CASSYGPPGELFF.

Many counts were recorded for this clone. This rearrangement joins TRBV5-1 to TRBJ2-2; D is ambiguous. V lost 4 bases to trimming and J lost 3 bases, with 10 bases between them. Looked up from germline, CDR1 is SGHRS and CDR2 is YFSETQ. This CDR3 has 14 residues. CDR3 residues: CASSTEVDTGELFF. The CDR3 coding sequence is TGCGCCAGCAGCACCGAGGTAGACACCGGGGAGCTGTTTTTT. The variable domain in full, with the rest retrieved from reference TRBV5-1 and TRBJ2-2, is KAGVTQTPRYLIKTRGQQVTLSCSPISGHRSVSWYQQTPGQGLQFLFEYFSETQRNKGNFPGRFSGRQFSNSRSEMNVSTLELGDSALYLCASSTEVDTGELFFGEGSRLTVL.

This sequence joins TRBV15 and TRBJ2-7, with TRBD1 matching 11 bases. V shed 8 bases, J shed 4 bases, and the junction held 1 base outside the gene matches. Germline CDR1 is LNHNV and CDR2 is YYDKDF (reference sequence). CDR3 length: 12 amino acids. For the CDR3, the DNA is TGTGCCACCGGGACAGGGGGATACGAGCAGTACTTC. Translation gives CATGTGGYEQYF.

The chain links TRBV11-2 to TRBJ2-1; 13 bases line up with TRBD2. This CDR3 is 14 amino acids long. The germline V gene has CDR1 SGHAT and CDR2 FQNNGV. V was clipped by 5 bases and J by 10 bases; unmatched bases: 5. CDR3 residues: CASSRTSGSGEQFF. The CDR3 region has the DNA TGTGCCAGCAGCCGGACTAGCGGGAGTGGGGAGCAGTTCTTC.

The V gene is TRBV7-8, the J gene TRBJ1-5; D unclear. V lost 0 bases to trimming and J lost 5 bases, with 11 bases between them. The CDR3 extends over 15 amino acids. Germline lookup yields CDR1 SGHVS and CDR2 FQNEAQ. CDR3 nucleotides: TGTGCCAGCAGCTTAGCTAGAGGAACGGATCAGCCCCAGCATTTT. Protein: CASSLARGTDQPQHF.

This rearrangement joins TRBV27 to TRBJ2-4; 10 positions agree with TRBD1. In germline, CDR1 is MNHEY, CDR2 SMNVEV (reference sequence). V trimming: 5 bases; J trimming: 0 bases; junction bases outside the gene matches: 16. The CDR3 extends over 20 amino acids. The CDR3 nucleotides are TGTGCCAGCAGTAGGGGACAGGGGAACGTGGCCAGAGTAGCCAAAAACATTCAGTACTTC. Translated, it gives CASSRGQGNVARVAKNIQYF.

The CDR3 nucleotides read TGTGCCAGCAGTCCGGGACAGGGTTTCGGGGAGCAGTACTTC. Translating it yields CASSPGQGFGEQYF. This chain links TRBV27 with TRBJ2-7, with TRBD1 matching over 9 bases. Germline trimming cut 5 bases from V and 7 bases from J; bases unmatched to any gene: 9. Looked up from germline, CDR1 is MNHEY and CDR2 is SMNVEV (reference sequence). The CDR3 totals 14 residues.

The chain couples TRBV27 to TRBJ2-7; 9 nucleotides align to TRBD1. The CDR3 is made up of 13 amino acids. Trimming removed 5 bases from V and 4 bases from J; junction bases left unmatched: 3. The germline V gene encodes CDR1 MNHEY and CDR2 SMNVEV (reference sequence). The CDR3: CASSPGTGYEQYF. In DNA form, the CDR3 reads TGTGCCAGCAGTCCGGGGACAGGGTACGAGCAGTACTTC.

The rearrangement joins TRBV7-8 to TRBJ1-3, with 7 bases that match TRBD1. The length of the CDR3 is 17 residues. The J segment lost 0 bases and the V segment lost 1 base, leaving 6 bases of the junction unmatched. From germline, CDR1 is SGHVS and CDR2 FQNEAQ. In DNA, the CDR3 is TGTGCCAGCAGCTTAGGGTACAGGGGTCCCTCTGGAAACACCATATATTTT. Its protein is CASSLGYRGPSGNTIYF.

The rearrangement uses TRBV18 and TRBJ1-1; 9 bases fit TRBD1. Trimming took 2 bases from V and 4 from J; bases not matched to a gene: 5. Germline V gene lookup returns CDR1 KGHSH and CDR2 LQKENI. This CDR3 spans 15 amino acids. CDR3 sequence: CASSPIPTGGTEAFF. The CDR3 bases are TGTGCCAGCTCACCAATCCCGACAGGGGGCACTGAAGCTTTCTTT.